Listed here is a single T cell receptor beta chain. Its specificity is unknown. The CDR3 has 15 amino acids. Germline CDR1 is LNHDA and CDR2 is SQIVND (reference sequence). V shed 9 bases and J shed 3 bases, with 21 bases lying between them. Produced via immunoSEQ multiplex PCR; TCRdb's table is partial and in-frame only. The table has more than 95,000 clones, approximately 80% seen once. These data come from a study of radiotherapy plus CTLA-4 blockade in lung cancer. Findings of the study overall: Together with interferon-beta, which increased in serum after radiation, early dynamic changes in blood T cell clones were reportedly the best predictors of response.

The V call is TRBV19, the J call TRBJ2-7, with a tentative D call TRBD1 (5 bases). This TCR derives from a human donor with non-small cell lung cancer who had a partial response to radiotherapy plus ipilimumab. The source was peripheral blood, collected from a patient treated with radiotherapy plus ipilimumab. CDR3 protein: CASINQTQGFYEQYV. The CDR3, as DNA: TGTGCCAGCATCAACCAGACCCAGGGATTCTACGAGCAGTACGTC.